Below, 14 T cell receptor beta chains from the same sample are listed, as sequenced in a study of cytomegalovirus exposure and HLA in healthy donors (dated by TCRdb to the late 2010s). The method was the immunoSEQ multiplex PCR assay. The multiplex PCR relied on a mix of 60 forward primers for TCR Vbeta segments and 13 reverse primers for TCR Jbeta segments. TCRdb mirrors the immuneACCESS table, restricted to in-frame sequences. Some clones are absent from its copies; in checked studies, under half trace to an unresolved V gene, and the reason for the others is unknown. The sample includes 90,000 to 100,000 clones, with 78% observed a single time. The ten biggest clones cover approximately 3% of the sample. The sequencing input was PBMCs. The origin of the receptors is a woman between 40 and 55 years old in good health and CMV-seronegative.

The CDR3: CASSFERENTGELFF. Written as DNA, the CDR3 is TGTGCCAGCAGCTTTGAGCGGGAGAACACCGGGGAGCTGTTTTTT. The V and J genes are TRBV11-2 and TRBJ2-2, with 7 bases matching TRBD2. V dropped 3 bases and J dropped 1; count of bases not matched to a gene: 2. CDR3 length: 15 residues. Germline CDR1 reads SGHAT; CDR2 reads FQNNGV. The full variable domain, in which reference TRBV11-2 and TRBJ2-2 provide the parts outside the CDR3, is EAGVAQSPRYKIIEKRQSVAFWCNPISGHATLYWYQQILGQGPKLLIQFQNNGVVDDSQLPKDRFSAERLKGVDSTLKIQPAKLEDSAVYLCASSFERENTGELFFGEGSRLTVL.

The table lists this clone with a few counts. The rearrangement joins TRBV19 to TRBJ2-6; a possible D gene is TRBD1 (6 bases). Germline assignment: CDR1 LNHDA and CDR2 SQIVND (reference sequence). V was shortened by 4 bases and J by 0 bases, with 22 bases between the two germline ends. The CDR3 covers 20 residues. CDR3 sequence reads: CASSSDTGIGPSSGANVLTF. CDR3 coding DNA: TGTGCCAGTAGTAGCGACACAGGGATTGGGCCCTCCTCTGGGGCCAACGTCCTGACTTTC.

This clone was found many times. The chain links TRBV5-1 to TRBJ2-1; TRBD1 agrees at 7 bases. CDR3 length equals 16 residues. In germline, CDR1 is SGHRS, CDR2 YFSETQ. The junction had 13 bases not matched to a gene; V was cut back by 4 bases and J by 6 bases. CDR3: CASSPRPADRTNEQFF. In DNA, the CDR3 is TGCGCCAGCAGCCCACGACCGGCGGACAGGACCAATGAGCAGTTCTTC.

The chain couples TRBV29-1 to TRBJ2-5; 8 bases fit TRBD2. The CDR3 totals 14 residues. Looked up from germline, CDR1 is SQVTM and CDR2 is ANQGSEA. The junction had 9 bases not matched to a gene; V was cut back by 4 bases and J by 5 bases. CDR3 sequence (DNA): TGCAGCGTTGGAACCCTTAGCGGGATCGAGACCCAGTACTTC. It is translated as CSVGTLSGIETQYF.

This clone was seen more than once but under ten times. V gene TRBV10-1 combines with J gene TRBJ1-1; 8 nucleotides line up with TRBD1. This CDR3 has 15 amino acids. V was clipped by 7 bases and J by 3 bases; unmatched bases: 10. Germline V gene sequence: CDR1 WNHNN, CDR2 SYGVQD (reference sequence). The CDR3 protein is CASIRAGGKDTEAFF. The DNA for the CDR3 is TGCGCCAGCATCCGGGCAGGGGGCAAGGACACTGAAGCTTTCTTT.

V gene TRBV19 combines with J gene TRBJ1-4; D not resolved. Trimming shortened V by 4 bases and J by 8 bases, and 11 bases separated the two germline ends. Germline CDR1 LNHDA, CDR2 SQIVND (reference sequence). This CDR3 comprises 13 residues. This chain's CDR3 is CASSTVLREKLFF. DNA for the CDR3: TGTGCCAGTAGTACCGTCTTGAGGGAAAAACTGTTTTTT.

The genes are TRBV7-8 and TRBJ2-7; 11 nucleotides agree with TRBD2. There are 16 residues in the CDR3. The V gene end was trimmed by 2 bases and the J gene end by 0 bases; junction bases not matched to a gene: 3. In germline, CDR1 is SGHVS, CDR2 FQNEAQ. CDR3 in amino acids: CASSLMTSGVSYEQYF. The CDR3 region has the DNA TGTGCCAGCAGCTTAATGACTAGCGGGGTCTCCTACGAGCAGTACTTC.

The chain combines TRBV6-4 with TRBJ1-1; D not certain. The CDR3 length is 13 residues. Per germline, CDR1 MRHNA and CDR2 SNTAGT. Trimming stripped 0 bases from V and 4 bases from J, with 6 bases between. This chain's CDR3 is CASSDSDTTEAFF. The CDR3 DNA follows: TGTGCCAGCAGTGACTCCGACACCACTGAAGCTTTCTTT.

J is TRBJ2-5 and V is TRBV7-9, with D perhaps TRBD2 (5 bases). This CDR3 region has 13 residues. The V end was cut by 2 bases, the J end by 5 bases, with 9 bases between. The germline V gene encodes CDR1 SEHNR and CDR2 FQNEAQ (reference sequence). The CDR3 DNA reads as TGTGCCAGCAGCTTATTGTCGGGGGAGACCCAGTACTTC. Translating it yields CASSLLSGETQYF.

The chain combines TRBV9 with TRBJ2-5; D unresolved. Looked up from germline, CDR1 is SGDLS and CDR2 is YYNGEE. The CDR3 has 14 amino acids. V shed 1 base and J shed 4 bases, with 11 bases lying between them. The CDR3 protein is CASSVYLTPETQYF. CDR3 in DNA: TGTGCCAGCAGCGTATACCTAACGCCAGAGACCCAGTACTTC.

The J gene is TRBJ2-1, the V gene TRBV5-6; 9 nucleotides align to TRBD1. CDR3 size: 15 residues. CDR1 and CDR2 (germline): SGHDT, YYEEEE. Unmatched junction bases numbered 10, after V lost 4 bases and J lost 8 bases. CDR3 sequence reads: CASSELGQGTDEQFF. CDR3 nucleotide sequence: TGTGCCAGCAGCGAGCTAGGACAGGGGACCGATGAGCAGTTCTTC. Supplemented by reference TRBV5-6 and TRBJ2-1, the full variable domain reads DAGVTQSPTHLIKTRGQQVTLRCSPKSGHDTVSWYQQALGQGPQFIFQYYEEEERQRGNFPDRFSGHQFPNYSSELNVNALLLGDSALYLCASSELGQGTDEQFFGPGTRLTVL.

V and J are TRBV11-3 and TRBJ2-2; tentatively, D is TRBD2 (5 bases). CDR3 size: 13 residues. Germline V gene data show CDR1 as SGHNT and CDR2 as YENEEA. Trimming took 3 bases from V and 8 from J, leaving 10 bases between them. The CDR3 nucleotides read TGTGCCAGCAGCTTCGGGGTACGAGGGGAGCTGTTTTTT. It specifies CASSFGVRGELFF.

The chain links TRBV19 to TRBJ1-1; 7 nucleotides line up with TRBD1. J gave up 0 bases and V 7 bases, and 8 bases lay outside the gene matches. Germline-derived CDR1 and CDR2 are LNHDA and SQIVND (reference sequence). The CDR3 loop spans 15 amino acids. Written as DNA, the CDR3 is TGTGCCAGTACCGGACAGGAGCCGATGAACACTGAAGCTTTCTTT. Protein product: CASTGQEPMNTEAFF.

J is TRBJ1-1 and V is TRBV14, with D perhaps TRBD1 (6 bases). Germline V gives CDR1 SGHDN, CDR2 FVKESK. V was shortened by 4 bases and J by 1 base, with 13 bases between the two germline ends. The CDR3 runs 15 residues. The CDR3 nucleotides are TGTGCCAGCAGCCGTATTACAGGGAGGAACACTGAAGCTTTCTTT. Encoded protein: CASSRITGRNTEAFF.